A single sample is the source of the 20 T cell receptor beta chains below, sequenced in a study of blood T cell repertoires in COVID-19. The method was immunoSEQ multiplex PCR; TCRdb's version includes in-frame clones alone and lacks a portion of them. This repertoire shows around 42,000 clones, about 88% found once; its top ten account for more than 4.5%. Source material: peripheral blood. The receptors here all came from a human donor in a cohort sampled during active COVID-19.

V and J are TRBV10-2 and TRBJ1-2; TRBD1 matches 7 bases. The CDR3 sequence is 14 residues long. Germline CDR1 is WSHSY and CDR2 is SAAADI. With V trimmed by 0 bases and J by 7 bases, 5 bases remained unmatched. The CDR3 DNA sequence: TGCGCCAGCAGTGAGTCACGAGGGGGCCGTGGCTACACCTTC. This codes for CASSESRGGRGYTF.

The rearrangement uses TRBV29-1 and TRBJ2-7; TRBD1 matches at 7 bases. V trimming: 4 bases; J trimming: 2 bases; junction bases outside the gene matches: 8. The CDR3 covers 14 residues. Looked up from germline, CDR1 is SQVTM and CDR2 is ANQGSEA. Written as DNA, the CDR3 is TGCAGCGTTGTGGGGGACAGCGTTACCTACGAGCAGTACTTC. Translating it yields CSVVGDSVTYEQYF.

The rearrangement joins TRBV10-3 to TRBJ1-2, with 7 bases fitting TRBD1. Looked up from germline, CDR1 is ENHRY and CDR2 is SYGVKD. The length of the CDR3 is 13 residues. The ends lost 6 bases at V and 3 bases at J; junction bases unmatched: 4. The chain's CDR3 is CAISPGTDYGYTF. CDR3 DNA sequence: TGTGCCATCAGCCCCGGGACAGACTATGGCTACACCTTC.

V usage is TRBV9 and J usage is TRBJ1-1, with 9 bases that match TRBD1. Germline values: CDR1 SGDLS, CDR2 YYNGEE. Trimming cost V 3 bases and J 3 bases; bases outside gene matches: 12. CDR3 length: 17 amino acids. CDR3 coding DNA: TGTGCCAGCAGCGGCGGAGCGGCCTACAGGGGGCACACTGAAGCTTTCTTT. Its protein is CASSGGAAYRGHTEAFF.

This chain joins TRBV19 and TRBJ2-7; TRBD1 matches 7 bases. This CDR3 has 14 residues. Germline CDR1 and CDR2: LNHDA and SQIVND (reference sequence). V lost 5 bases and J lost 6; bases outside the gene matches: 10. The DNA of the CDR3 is TGTGCCAGTAGTGCTACGACAGGGATCGGCGAGCAGTACTTC. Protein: CASSATTGIGEQYF.

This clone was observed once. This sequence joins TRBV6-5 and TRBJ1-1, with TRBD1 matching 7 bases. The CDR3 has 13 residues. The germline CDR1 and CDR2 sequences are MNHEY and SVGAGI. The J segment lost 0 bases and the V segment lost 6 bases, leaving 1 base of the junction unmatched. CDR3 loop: CASRQGMNTEAFF. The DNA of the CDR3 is TGTGCCAGCAGACAGGGGATGAACACTGAAGCTTTCTTT.

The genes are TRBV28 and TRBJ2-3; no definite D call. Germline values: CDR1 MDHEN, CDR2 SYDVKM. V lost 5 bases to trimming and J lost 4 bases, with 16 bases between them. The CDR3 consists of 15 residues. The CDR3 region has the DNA TGTGCCAGCAGTCCCTATCGGAGTGGTTCAGATACGCAGTATTTT. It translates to CASSPYRSGSDTQYF.

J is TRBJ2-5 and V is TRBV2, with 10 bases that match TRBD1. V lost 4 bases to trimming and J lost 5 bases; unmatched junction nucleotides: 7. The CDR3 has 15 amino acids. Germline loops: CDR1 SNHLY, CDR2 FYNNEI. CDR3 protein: CASSGGQGLGETQYF. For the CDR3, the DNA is TGTGCCAGCAGTGGGGGACAGGGGCTGGGGGAGACCCAGTACTTC.

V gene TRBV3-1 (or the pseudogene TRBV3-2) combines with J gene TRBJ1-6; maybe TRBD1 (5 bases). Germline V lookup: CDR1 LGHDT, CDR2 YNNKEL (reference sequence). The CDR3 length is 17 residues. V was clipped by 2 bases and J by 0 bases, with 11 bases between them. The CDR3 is CASSQTGGTSYNSPLHF. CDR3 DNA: TGTGCCAGCAGCCAAACGGGGGGAACCTCCTATAATTCACCCCTCCACTTT.

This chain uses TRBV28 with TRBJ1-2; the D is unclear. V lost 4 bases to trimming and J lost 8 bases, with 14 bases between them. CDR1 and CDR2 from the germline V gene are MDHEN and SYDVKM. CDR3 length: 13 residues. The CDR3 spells CASSSGSAGGYTF. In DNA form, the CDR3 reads TGTGCCAGCAGTTCTGGTTCGGCGGGGGGCTACACCTTC.

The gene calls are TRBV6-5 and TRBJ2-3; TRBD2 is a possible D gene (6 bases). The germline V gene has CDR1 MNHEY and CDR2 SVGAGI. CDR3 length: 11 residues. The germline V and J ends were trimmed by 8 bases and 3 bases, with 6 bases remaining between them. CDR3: CASGGTDTQYF. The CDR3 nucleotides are TGTGCCAGCGGGGGGACAGATACGCAGTATTTT.

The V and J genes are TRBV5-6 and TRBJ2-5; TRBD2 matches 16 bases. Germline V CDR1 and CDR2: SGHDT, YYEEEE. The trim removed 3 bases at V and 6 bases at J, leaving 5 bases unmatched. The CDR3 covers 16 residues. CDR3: CASSWGLAGGQKTQYF. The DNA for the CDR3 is TGTGCCAGCAGCTGGGGACTAGCGGGAGGGCAGAAGACCCAGTACTTC. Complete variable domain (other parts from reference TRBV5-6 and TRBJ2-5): DAGVTQSPTHLIKTRGQQVTLRCSPKSGHDTVSWYQQALGQGPQFIFQYYEEEERQRGNFPDRFSGHQFPNYSSELNVNALLLGDSALYLCASSWGLAGGQKTQYFGPGTRLLVL.

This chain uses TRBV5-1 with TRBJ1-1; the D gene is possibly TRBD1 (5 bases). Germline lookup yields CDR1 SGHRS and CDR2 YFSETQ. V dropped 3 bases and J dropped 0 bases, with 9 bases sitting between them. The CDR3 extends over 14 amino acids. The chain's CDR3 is CASSSDTMNTEAFF. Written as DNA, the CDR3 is TGCGCCAGCAGCTCGGACACCATGAACACTGAAGCTTTCTTT.

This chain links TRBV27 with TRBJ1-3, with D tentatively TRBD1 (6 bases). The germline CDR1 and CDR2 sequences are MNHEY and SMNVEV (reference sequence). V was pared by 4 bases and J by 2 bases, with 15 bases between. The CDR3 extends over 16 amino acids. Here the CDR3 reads CASSSRQGLTGNTIYF. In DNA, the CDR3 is TGTGCCAGCAGTTCAAGGCAGGGGTTAACTGGAAACACCATATATTTT.

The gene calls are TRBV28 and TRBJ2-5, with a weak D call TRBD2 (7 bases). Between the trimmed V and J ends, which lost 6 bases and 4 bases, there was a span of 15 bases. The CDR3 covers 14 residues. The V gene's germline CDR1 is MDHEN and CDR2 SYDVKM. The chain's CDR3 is CASRPGGGGETQYF. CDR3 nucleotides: TGTGCCAGCAGACCGGGGGGCGGTGGAGAGACCCAGTACTTC.

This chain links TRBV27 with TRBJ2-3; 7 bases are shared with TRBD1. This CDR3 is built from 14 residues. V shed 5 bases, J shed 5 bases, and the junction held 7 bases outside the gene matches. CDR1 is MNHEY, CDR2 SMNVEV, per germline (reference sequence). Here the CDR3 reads CASSPIGGIDTQYF. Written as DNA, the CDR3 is TGTGCCAGCAGTCCAATAGGGGGCATAGATACGCAGTATTTT.

The CDR3: CASSRTGSTEAFF. CDR3 sequence (DNA): TGTGCCAGCAGCCGAACAGGTTCCACTGAAGCTTTCTTT. The chain carries TRBV4-2 and TRBJ1-1, with a weak D call TRBD1 (5 bases). The V end was cut by 4 bases, the J end by 4 bases, with 10 bases between. The CDR3 is 13 amino acids. CDR1 is LGHNA, CDR2 YNFKEQ, per germline.

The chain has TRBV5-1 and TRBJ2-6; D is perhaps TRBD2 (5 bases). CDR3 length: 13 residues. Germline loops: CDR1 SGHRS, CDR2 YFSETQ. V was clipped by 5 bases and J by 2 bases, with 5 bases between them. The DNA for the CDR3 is TGCGCCAGCAGGAGGGCTGGGGCCAACGTCCTGACTTTC. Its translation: CASRRAGANVLTF.

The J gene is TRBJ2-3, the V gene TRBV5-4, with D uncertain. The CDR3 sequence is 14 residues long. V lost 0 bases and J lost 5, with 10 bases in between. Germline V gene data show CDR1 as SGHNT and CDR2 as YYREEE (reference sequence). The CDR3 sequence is CASSLARVKDTQYF. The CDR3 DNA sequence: TGTGCCAGCAGCTTGGCTCGGGTCAAAGATACGCAGTATTTT.

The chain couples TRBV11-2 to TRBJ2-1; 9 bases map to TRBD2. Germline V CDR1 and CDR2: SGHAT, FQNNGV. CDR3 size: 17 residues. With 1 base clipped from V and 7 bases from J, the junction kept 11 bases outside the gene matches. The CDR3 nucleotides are TGTGCCAGCAGCTTAGGTTCCCGGGCGGGAGGGGTGAATGAGCAGTTCTTC. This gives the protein CASSLGSRAGGVNEQFF.